The 26 T cell receptor beta chains below were found in one sample sequenced in a study of human CD8 memory T cell subsets. UMI-labeled 5' RACE was used, and it produced the TCR beta libraries. TCRdb reprocessed the 5' RACE reads, with one entry per CDR3 protein and no DNA. The sample holds 5,000 or so distinct CDR3 sequences. The material sequenced was CD8+ effector memory T cells (TEM) sorted from PBMCs. As for subset: effector memory CD8 T cells, CCR7- CD45RO+ CD95+. All receptors come from a human donor in good health.

The chain has TRBV20-1 and TRBJ2-5; the D call of TRBD1 rests on TCRdb alone, since no DNA is present to check it. Germline V lookup: CDR1 DFQATT, CDR2 SNEGSKA (reference sequence). The CDR3 loop spans 14 amino acids. CDR3 protein: CSARGRDSQETQYF.

CDR3 residues: CSGASYNEQFF. V and J are TRBV29-1 and TRBJ2-1. Germline CDR1 SQVTM, CDR2 ANQGSEA. The CDR3 has 11 residues.

The chain couples TRBV12-3 or TRBV12-4 to TRBJ1-5; TCRdb proposes TRBD1, but this gene call is untestable without DNA. The CDR3 has 16 residues. CDR3 amino acids: CASSNSWGASNQPQHF.

The chain couples TRBV6-4 to TRBJ2-3. Germline V CDR1 and CDR2: MRHNA, SNTAGT. The CDR3 runs to 13 residues. The CDR3 is CASSDSTTDTQYF.

The gene calls are TRBV28 and TRBJ2-7; TCRdb lists TRBD1, though no DNA is available to test this call. The V gene's germline CDR1 is MDHEN and CDR2 SYDVKM. This CDR3 is 16 amino acids long. The CDR3 protein is CASSFLPGQGAYEQYF.

This clonotype ranks as large in terms of frequency. J is TRBJ2-5 and V is TRBV20-1; the D call from TCRdb, TRBD1, cannot be confirmed without DNA. CDR1 DFQATT and CDR2 SNEGSKA come from the germline V gene (reference sequence). This CDR3 region has 14 residues. CDR3 amino acids: CSANMGQLLETQYF.

This chain links TRBV7-3 with TRBJ2-7; the TCRdb D gene call, TRBD2, has no DNA to confirm it. This CDR3 comprises 15 residues. Germline loops: CDR1 SGHTA, CDR2 FQGTGA. Here the CDR3 reads CASSDTSGGSYEQYF.

The V call is TRBV7-9, the J call TRBJ2-2; TCRdb designates TRBD1, a call that cannot be tested without DNA. Germline assignment: CDR1 SEHNR and CDR2 FQNEAQ (reference sequence). This CDR3 has 14 residues. This CDR3 reads CASKGGAGTGELFF.

The rearrangement joins TRBV6-2 or TRBV6-3 to TRBJ2-2; the D call of TRBD2 rests on TCRdb alone, since no DNA is present to check it. The CDR3 spans 17 residues. From germline, CDR1 is MNHEY and CDR2 SVGEGT. The CDR3 protein is CASSYEFEREGSGELFF.

The chain combines TRBV20-1 with TRBJ2-2; TCRdb lists TRBD1, though no DNA is available to test this call. Germline values: CDR1 DFQATT, CDR2 SNEGSKA (reference sequence). The CDR3 has 15 amino acids. Here the CDR3 reads CSASFNPGGSGELFF.

The chain couples TRBV2 to TRBJ2-7. Germline V lookup: CDR1 SNHLY, CDR2 FYNNEI. This CDR3 has 12 amino acids. CDR3 sequence: CASRWTRYEQYF.

This clonotype is deemed medium-sized by its frequency. The chain recombines TRBV20-1 with TRBJ2-7. The germline V gene has CDR1 DFQATT and CDR2 SNEGSKA (reference sequence). CDR3 size: 13 residues. CDR3 amino acids: CSAREQSDYEQYF.

Frequency places this clonotype as medium-sized. CDR3 residues: CASSGTSGSYNEQFF. The rearrangement links TRBV6-1 to TRBJ2-1; the D gene TCRdb calls, TRBD2, cannot be checked with no DNA. The CDR3 is made up of 15 amino acids. The germline gives CDR1 MNHNS, CDR2 SASEGT.

The chain recombines TRBV4-1 with TRBJ1-5. CDR3 size: 15 residues. CDR1 is MGHRA and CDR2 is YSYEKL in the germline V gene. The CDR3 loop reads CASSQEGQGYQPQHF.

Frequency places this clonotype as medium-sized. The chain combines TRBV14 with TRBJ2-4; TCRdb gives TRBD1 as the D gene, but with no DNA this cannot be confirmed. Germline CDR1 is SGHDN and CDR2 is FVKESK. This CDR3 is built from 16 residues. The CDR3 loop reads CASSQATGLAKNIQYF.

The gene calls are TRBV19 and TRBJ2-5; the TRBD2 assignment by TCRdb is unverifiable without DNA. The CDR3 contains 17 residues. Germline CDR1 reads LNHDA; CDR2 reads SQIVND (reference sequence). CDR3 sequence: CASSMTTSGGPQETQYF.

Here the CDR3 reads CASSLHGTTNEQFF. This sequence joins TRBV4-2 and TRBJ2-1; TCRdb proposes TRBD1, but this gene call is untestable without DNA. Germline-derived CDR1 and CDR2 are LGHNA and YNFKEQ. This CDR3 contains 14 residues.

This rearrangement joins TRBV4-1 to TRBJ2-7. CDR1 and CDR2 from the germline V gene are MGHRA and YSYEKL. This CDR3 comprises 15 residues. CDR3 in amino acids: CASSQEGTFGYEQYF.

CDR3 region: CASSPRANPSTDTQYF. The chain recombines TRBV7-9 with TRBJ2-3. The CDR3 sequence is 16 residues long. The V gene's germline CDR1 is SEHNR and CDR2 FQNEAQ (reference sequence).

The chain has TRBV6-4 and TRBJ2-3; TCRdb proposes TRBD1, but this gene call is untestable without DNA. Germline-derived CDR1 and CDR2 are MRHNA and SNTAGT. CDR3 length: 14 amino acids. The CDR3 protein is CASSEGGPQDTQYF.

This clonotype is called medium-sized based on its frequency. The chain carries TRBV10-3 and TRBJ2-1; lacking DNA, the TRBD2 call made by TCRdb goes unchecked. Per the germline V gene, CDR1 is ENHRY and CDR2 is SYGVKD. The CDR3 consists of 15 residues. CDR3 loop: CAISTGTSDYNEQFF.

Measured by frequency, this clonotype is medium-sized. V is TRBV20-1 and J is TRBJ1-1; checking the TCRdb D call of TRBD1 is not possible without DNA. Germline V CDR1 and CDR2: DFQATT, SNEGSKA (reference sequence). The CDR3 runs to 12 residues. The chain's CDR3 is CSTGQGETEAFF.

By frequency, this clonotype registers medium-sized (0.01 to 0.1%). The chain joins TRBV27 to TRBJ2-1; TCRdb calls TRBD1, which cannot be checked without DNA. This CDR3 region has 13 residues. Germline loops: CDR1 MNHEY, CDR2 SMNVEV (reference sequence). The CDR3 loop reads CASGTRGPNEQFF.

V usage is TRBV6-5 and J usage is TRBJ2-1. CDR1 MNHEY and CDR2 SVGAGI come from the germline V gene. The CDR3 runs 11 residues. CDR3: CASSFLNEQFF.

By frequency, this clonotype is medium-sized. CDR3 region: CASSPLSVLPGELFF. The rearrangement uses TRBV28 and TRBJ2-2; with no DNA, the TCRdb D assignment of TRBD1 cannot be verified. There are 15 residues in the CDR3. Germline V gives CDR1 MDHEN, CDR2 SYDVKM.

The CDR3 loop reads CASSLRVIGQGALPLWTGELFF. The chain uses TRBV27 and TRBJ2-2; TCRdb indicates TRBD2, and absent DNA this call remains unverified. The length of the CDR3 is 22 residues. Per the germline V gene, CDR1 is MNHEY and CDR2 is SMNVEV (reference sequence).